This TCR beta chain was sequenced for a study of response to subunit inactivated influenza vaccine. Study-wide findings and caveats: Every seasonal influenza vaccination brings in few new T cells, the authors suggested.

TCRdb processed the RT-PCR reads anew with MiXCR; each CDR3 protein has one entry. The repertoire holds 700,000 to 800,000 distinct CDR3 sequences, with approximately 17% as singletons. Germline V gene lookup returns CDR1 MNHEY and CDR2 SMNVEV (reference sequence). V lost 0 bases, J lost 2 bases, and 11 bases lay in between. The CDR3 contains 15 residues. Points on this clonotype: Its antigen is unidentified.

This TCR was recovered from a man between 45 and 60 years old who received an inactivated influenza vaccine. This chain joins TRBV27 and TRBJ2-7; unclear D gene. This material consisted of PBMCs from blood, taken roughly 5 days after vaccination. The CDR3 sequence: CASSLSGSGPYEQYF. As DNA, the CDR3 is TGTGCCAGCAGTTTATCAGGGTCGGGCCCCTACGAGCAGTACTTC.